This T cell receptor beta chain comes out of a study of cytomegalovirus exposure and HLA in healthy donors. Background on the study: HLA-typed donors were the source of about 85 million unique TCRs held in an early data release.

PCR primers comprised 60 Vbeta and 13 Jbeta primers. Sequencing used immunoSEQ multiplex PCR; TCRdb keeps in-frame clones, though not all of them. The data show under 130,000 clones, around 80% seen once. CDR1 and CDR2 (germline): ENHRY, SYGVKD. The CDR3 covers 17 residues. The ends were cut back, 0 bases at V and 4 bases at J, with 15 bases in the middle. Donors in the study were healthy people who gave bone marrow. In the case of this clone: Its target is not known.

Study observations and caveats: Association of a missense DCLRE1C variant with TCR beta V- and J-gene trimming was reported in a later analysis.

The sequence was obtained from a woman aged 40 to 55 in good health and CMV-seronegative. The specimen sequenced was PBMCs. This chain connects TRBV10-3 to TRBJ2-2; D is perhaps TRBD2 (7 bases). The chain's CDR3 is CAISESGGRRGTGELFF. CDR3 bases: TGTGCCATCAGTGAGTCGGGGGGGCGCCGAGGCACCGGGGAGCTGTTTTTT.